One sample yielded the 15 T cell receptor beta chains listed below, sequenced in a study of monozygotic twins with inflammatory bowel disease (dated 2019 in TCRdb). The method behind the library was 5' RACE. Sequencing instrument: Illumina HiSeq 2500. With the reads reprocessed by TCRdb, a single entry stands for each CDR3 protein sequence and no DNA is reported. For this sample, the table gives about 160,000 distinct CDR3 sequences. The ten largest make up roughly 2.3% of the sample. The sequencing input was blood. These receptor sequences come from a human donor with ulcerative colitis or Crohn's disease, or a healthy co-twin of an affected twin (not recorded which).

The chain uses TRBV29-1 and TRBJ2-7; without DNA, the TCRdb call of TRBD1 cannot be checked. The V gene's germline CDR1 is SQVTM and CDR2 ANQGSEA. The CDR3 has 13 residues. The CDR3 protein is CSVVLGAGDVQYF.

This chain uses TRBV12-3 or TRBV12-4 with TRBJ1-4. There are 14 residues in the CDR3. The CDR3 sequence: CASSSRREWEKLFF.

V usage is TRBV12-3 or TRBV12-4 and J usage is TRBJ2-7; TCRdb calls TRBD1, which cannot be checked without DNA. The CDR3 loop spans 15 amino acids. CDR3 in amino acids: CASSSTRTGDYEQYF.

The chain employs TRBV11-2 and TRBJ2-6; TCRdb's D gene call, TRBD1, goes unchecked for lack of DNA. The CDR3 loop spans 18 amino acids. Germline V gene lookup returns CDR1 SGHAT and CDR2 FQNNGV. CDR3 protein: CASSFPGQGASGANVLTF.

The V gene is TRBV28, the J gene TRBJ1-1; the D gene TCRdb calls, TRBD1, cannot be checked with no DNA. Germline V gives CDR1 MDHEN, CDR2 SYDVKM. The CDR3 consists of 16 residues. CDR3 residues: CASSTLQGATNTEAFF.

This chain connects TRBV20-1 to TRBJ2-3; TCRdb picks TRBD2, but there is no DNA to check that call. CDR3 length: 13 residues. Germline CDR1 DFQATT, CDR2 SNEGSKA (reference sequence). Here the CDR3 reads CSAKRDSTDTQYF.

This rearrangement joins TRBV20-1 to TRBJ1-1. Germline CDR1 and CDR2: DFQATT and SNEGSKA (reference sequence). The CDR3 runs to 13 residues. This CDR3 is CSASYGVNTEAFF.

The chain combines TRBV7-9 with TRBJ2-2. This CDR3 has 14 residues. CDR1 is SEHNR, CDR2 FQNEAQ, per germline (reference sequence). CDR3 protein: CASSLVLNTGELFF.

The chain joins TRBV11-2 to TRBJ2-7; TCRdb indicates TRBD2, and absent DNA this call remains unverified. Germline CDR1 is SGHAT and CDR2 is FQNNGV. The CDR3 totals 18 residues. CDR3 in amino acids: CASSLGGGSGLAENEQYF.

The gene calls are TRBV11-2 and TRBJ2-3; TCRdb's assignment of TRBD2 cannot be checked, as there is no DNA. Germline V gives CDR1 SGHAT, CDR2 FQNNGV. The CDR3 extends over 15 amino acids. CDR3 sequence reads: CASSPGRRAPDTQYF.

The chain combines TRBV29-1 with TRBJ1-2; lacking DNA, the TRBD1 call made by TCRdb goes unchecked. Per the germline V gene, CDR1 is SQVTM and CDR2 is ANQGSEA. There are 13 residues in the CDR3. The CDR3 region is CSVGDREGYGYTF.

V gene TRBV4-2 combines with J gene TRBJ1-5. Germline loops: CDR1 LGHNA, CDR2 YNFKEQ. CDR3 length equals 17 residues. Here the CDR3 reads CASSPKGEGRGGQPQHF.

The chain employs TRBV7-9 and TRBJ2-1; no DNA is available, so the TRBD2 call from TCRdb remains unchecked. The CDR3 length is 15 residues. Germline V lookup: CDR1 SEHNR, CDR2 FQNEAQ (reference sequence). CDR3 sequence: CASSSLAGAYNEQFF.

The chain has TRBV7-2 and TRBJ1-5; the TCRdb call, TRBD1, lacks DNA for checking. CDR3 size: 15 residues. CDR1 and CDR2 (germline): SGHTA, FQGNSA. The CDR3 region is CASSLDTGADQPQHF.

V is TRBV6-5 and J is TRBJ1-1; TCRdb designates TRBD1, a call that cannot be tested without DNA. Germline-derived CDR1 and CDR2 are MNHEY and SVGAGI. The CDR3 extends over 14 amino acids. CDR3 residues: CASSYGTGSTEAFF.